The clone carrying this T cell receptor (beta chain) was seen once. Antigen unknown. Generated by immunoSEQ multiplex PCR, the TCRdb table keeps only in-frame clones and is missing some. The data show around 92,000 clones, with roughly 80% seen just once and 20% to 25% held by the top ten. The data are from a study of cytotoxic CD8 clonotypes in ibrutinib-treated CLL. Study information: Included were some eleven relapsed/refractory and 15 treatment-naive patients, of whom 17 to 18 were IGHV unmutated. Samples showed on average 255,043 productive templates and about 100,000 productive rearrangements.

This CDR3 has 15 residues. Trimming at V came to 3 bases and at J to 4 bases, leaving 6 bases not matched to a gene. CDR1 SGHRS and CDR2 YFSETQ come from the germline V gene. Study results and limitations: Baseline clonality, above age-matched healthy donor levels, tracked circulating CD8+ T-cell counts. Public clonotypes proved infrequent, and on treatment they shrank or remained steady.

This sequence originates from a human donor with chronic lymphocytic leukemia. The sequencing used PBMCs, collected after 24 months of ibrutinib treatment. The chain combines TRBV5-1 with TRBJ1-1; 10 positions agree with TRBD1. In DNA, the CDR3 is TGCGCCAGCAGCTGGGACAGGGGTCGGGGCACTGAAGCTTTCTTT. Translating gives CASSWDRGRGTEAFF.